Listed below are T cell receptor beta chains from one sample, sequenced in a study of post-analysis software for immune sequencing data. TCRdb called the PCR reads again in MiXCR, with one record for every CDR3 protein. The profile shows about 770,000 distinct CDR3 sequences, 46% of them singletons. Input material: blood. The source of these receptors is a girl aged 10-17 years with multiple sclerosis. Each CDR3 is given without its conserved first and last residue. Fields, in order: clone size, J gene, V gene, CDR3 protein. For some rows the clone size is stated as once, few or many, or as a class when expanded; others skip it.

NA	TRBJ2-7	TRBV28	ASRTSAFYEQY
NA	TRBJ2-7	TRBV10-3	AISETLGLSGNSYEQY
NA	TRBJ1-2	TRBV12-5	ASGLFTGDGYT
once	TRBJ2-6	TRBV7-9	AIGTPDSGANVLT
NA	TRBJ2-1	TRBV29-1	SVENRASGRASRYEQF
NA	TRBJ2-4	TRBV30	AWSVGGTGKNIQY
NA	TRBJ2-7	TRBV10-3	AISEMGRAY
NA	TRBJ1-2	TRBV12-3/TRBV12-4	ASSTAGGHYGYT
NA	TRBJ2-3	TRBV10-3	AISEPAGRTDTQY
NA	TRBJ1-6	TRBV6-6	ASSYSRDRGQTALH
NA	TRBJ1-2	TRBV12-3/TRBV12-4	AGSFRGSSDGYT
few	TRBJ2-5	TRBV1	TSDRAPLGGEETQY
NA	TRBJ2-1	TRBV4-3	ASSHGRMEYNEQF
NA	TRBJ2-7	TRBV11-3	ASSLAASGPDEQY
NA	TRBJ1-2	TRBV12-3/TRBV12-4	ASSFYPRDRGSYGYT
NA	NA	TRBV25-1	ASSPGYPNEQY
NA	TRBJ2-1	TRBV2	ASSPPGFSWF
NA	TRBJ2-7	TRBV28	ASSIAGSTYEQY
NA	TRBJ2-1	TRBV13	ASSQKGLAVYNEQV
NA	TRBJ1-2	TRBV4-3	ASSQDFQNPYGYT